Following are 14 T cell receptor beta chains from one sample sequenced in a study of blood T cells in healthy people across ages. Next came a second PCR, run for about 6 to 11 cycles, which used a sample-barcoded 5' primer along with a J-beta primer mix. Each CDR3 protein gets one entry after TCRdb re-called the 5' RACE reads with MiXCR. The data contain 1.5 million to 2 million distinct CDR3 sequences, roughly 27% of them singletons. Source material: blood. The source is a woman in her thirties in good health.

Worth noting for this clonotype: At one boundary the junction diverges from the germline segment, which might be a read error. The chain is built from TRBV28 and TRBJ1-5, with a weak D call TRBD1 (6 bases). This CDR3 spans 13 amino acids. In germline, CDR1 is MDHEN, CDR2 SYDVKM. CDR3 sequence: CASRRQEYQPQHF. CDR3 coding DNA: TGCGCCAGCAGGAGACAGGAGTATCAGCCCCAGCATTTT.

V and J are TRBV20-1 and TRBJ1-3, with D perhaps TRBD1 (6 bases). The CDR3 is 17 residues long. CDR1 DFQATT and CDR2 SNEGSKA come from the germline V gene (reference sequence). Trimming removed 1 base from V and 0 bases from J, with 16 bases in between. DNA of the CDR3: TGCAGTGCTAGAGTCCCTAAGACAGGTTTCTCTGGAAACACCATATATTTT. Its protein product is CSARVPKTGFSGNTIYF.

This clonotype has more than one count but fewer than ten. As DNA, the CDR3 is TGCGCCAGCAGCTTGAGATACAACACTGAAGCTTTCTTT. This gives the protein CASSLRYNTEAFF. V and J are TRBV5-1 and TRBJ1-1; no firm D call. The CDR3 contains 13 residues. Germline V gene lookup returns CDR1 SGHRS and CDR2 YFSETQ. The V end lost 1 base, the J end lost 2 bases, and 6 bases lay between the germline ends.

There are a few counts of this clonotype. This rearrangement joins TRBV5-5 to TRBJ1-6, with a possible D match to TRBD1 (6 bases). Germline V lookup: CDR1 SGHKS, CDR2 YYEKEE (reference sequence). This CDR3 contains 17 residues. Trimming cost V 3 bases and J 5 bases, with 18 bases left between them. This chain's CDR3 is CASSSIGGREDNSPLHF. CDR3 DNA sequence: TGTGCCAGCAGCTCGATCGGGGGGCGCGAGGATAATTCACCCCTCCACTTT.

In regard to this clonotype: An end of the junction does not agree with germline; a read error may underlie this. The V gene is TRBV29-1, the J gene TRBJ2-7; D not resolved. Germline CDR1 and CDR2: SQVTM and ANQGSEA. This CDR3 comprises 13 residues. CDR3 sequence (DNA): TGCAGCGTTCCGACTGAGAGCTCCTACGAGCAGGACTTC. Protein: CSVPTESSYEQDF.

This clonotype was seen a few times. The J gene is TRBJ1-4, the V gene TRBV2, with no clear D. The CDR3 has 11 amino acids. The germline V gene has CDR1 SNHLY and CDR2 FYNNEI. V lost 4 bases to trimming and J lost 7 bases, with 4 bases between them. DNA for the CDR3: TGTGCCAGCAGTGTCGCTGAAAAACTGTTTTTT. It specifies CASSVAEKLFF.

As regards this clonotype: Given a much more abundant clone one base away, this may be a read error. J is TRBJ2-1 and V is TRBV7-2, with TRBD2 as a possible D gene (6 bases). V lost 5 bases and J lost 10, with 18 bases in between. The germline gives CDR1 SGHTA, CDR2 FQGNSA. This CDR3 region has 14 residues. This CDR3 reads CASSILASSAEQFF. DNA for the CDR3: TGTGCCAGCAGCATACTAGCTTCGTCGGCCGAGCAGTTCTTC.

The chain recombines TRBV18 with TRBJ2-5; TRBD1 might be the D (6 bases). The ends were cut back, 5 bases at V and 3 bases at J, with 16 bases in the middle. Per the germline V gene, CDR1 is KGHSH and CDR2 is LQKENI. The CDR3 sequence is 15 residues long. The CDR3 region has the DNA TGTGCCAGCTCAACCCGGATGGCAGGGGAAGAGACCCAGTACTTC. This gives the protein CASSTRMAGEETQYF.

There are many counts of this clonotype. The chain joins TRBV28 to TRBJ1-6; D uncertain. CDR3 size: 15 residues. The germline V gene has CDR1 MDHEN and CDR2 SYDVKM. The V end was cut by 6 bases, the J end by 7 bases, with 16 bases between. CDR3 DNA sequence: TGTGCCAGCAGCCCCATGTCAGGCTCGAATTCACCCCTCCACTTT. Its translation: CASSPMSGSNSPLHF.

This clonotype was detected many times. The gene calls are TRBV10-2 and TRBJ1-5; no clear D gene. The germline V and J ends were trimmed by 4 bases and 3 bases, with 7 bases remaining between them. CDR1 WSHSY and CDR2 SAAADI come from the germline V gene. The CDR3 is 13 amino acids. The chain's CDR3 is CASSGVPNQPQHF. The CDR3, as DNA: TGCGCCAGCAGTGGTGTACCCAATCAGCCCCAGCATTTT.

In this sample, this clonotype turned up a few times. Given a much more abundant clone one base away, this may be a read error. CDR3 in amino acids: CSVAGVWVHNEQYF. DNA for the CDR3: TGCAGCGTCGCCGGGGTCTGGGTTCACAATGAGCAGTACTTC. V is TRBV29-1 and J is TRBJ2-4; possibly TRBD2 for D (5 bases). The CDR3 runs 14 residues. Germline-derived CDR1 and CDR2 are SQVTM and ANQGSEA. V shed 6 bases and J shed 13 bases, with 25 bases lying between them.

The chain has TRBV2 and TRBJ2-3; perhaps TRBD2 as D (6 bases). CDR3 length equals 16 residues. Trimming stripped 3 bases from V and 4 bases from J, with 17 bases between. Germline V CDR1 and CDR2: SNHLY, FYNNEI. The CDR3 region is CASSDPLAGSADTQYF. The CDR3 region has the DNA TGTGCCAGCAGTGACCCGCTGGCGGGGAGCGCAGATACGCAGTATTTT.

The DNA for the CDR3 is TGTGCCAGCAGCCTCGCGGTGTCCGAAGCTTTCTTT. Protein sequence: CASSLAVSEAFF. The rearrangement links TRBV5-6 to TRBJ1-1; D is ambiguous. Trimming removed 4 bases at V and 8 bases at J, with 12 bases between. Per germline, CDR1 SGHDT and CDR2 YYEEEE. The CDR3 extends over 12 amino acids.

The sample holds a few counts of this clonotype. The chain combines TRBV2 with TRBJ2-1; D possibly corresponds to TRBD1 (7 bases). This CDR3 spans 15 amino acids. With 5 bases removed from V and 5 bases from J, the gap between germline ends came to 16 bases. The germline V gene has CDR1 SNHLY and CDR2 FYNNEI. Written as DNA, the CDR3 is TGTGCCAGCAGTCGAGGAGGGGGCGGCCACAATGAGCAGTTCTTC. Translated: CASSRGGGGHNEQFF.